This TCR beta chain was obtained from a study of blood T cell repertoires in COVID-19. At the level of the study: The cDNA or gDNA used as material had been derived from T cells, B-cell-depleted T cells, or PBMCs.

Study processing details: Amplification from reference gene primers served as the basis for estimated nucleated cell counts. Sequencing used immunoSEQ multiplex PCR; TCRdb keeps in-frame clones, though not all of them. That table is the source of V, J and clone size, and D and trimming were worked out from the DNA. The table has tens of thousands of clones, around four fifths seen once; the top ten hold over 40%. The CDR3 is 15 residues long. The ends lost 1 base at V and 1 base at J; junction bases unmatched: 0. Germline lookup yields CDR1 SEHNR and CDR2 FQNEAQ (reference sequence). This chain joins TRBV7-9 and TRBJ2-1; 8 bases align to TRBD2. The sequence came from a human donor in a cohort sampled during active COVID-19. Sequenced: peripheral blood. Here the CDR3 reads CASSLVAGSYNEQFF. The CDR3 DNA reads as TGTGCCAGCAGCTTAGTAGCGGGGTCCTACAATGAGCAGTTCTTC.